The clone carrying this TCR beta chain was found many times. The antigen remains unidentified. Trimming took off 5 bases at V and 1 base at J, with 8 bases between the two ends. There are 14 residues in the CDR3. Germline V CDR1 and CDR2: KGHDR, SFDVKD. This sample is drawn from a study of human T cells and chemical hapten exposure. The study, taken as a whole, reports: Patch test score was positively correlated with the counts of PT1 expanded TCRs.

Time point indicated: patch test 1, 2 weeks after DPC sensitization. Treatment: therapeutic diphenylcyclopropenone sensitization with weekly scalp DPC. Total RNA extraction was carried out from unfractionated whole blood. As processed by the authors: TCRs per sample had a median of approximately 88,000 and ranged from about 23,224 to 690,600. TCRdb reprocessed the RACE reads with MiXCR, giving one entry per CDR3 protein. What appears here as the V and J calls and clone size reflects TCRdb's work, not the paper's. The repertoire consists of 300,000 to 350,000 distinct CDR3 sequences, with under 9% occurring once and the leading ten covering 8.4%.

The clonotype was recovered from a woman between 18 and 29 years old with alopecia areata. Some clones in this sample may be carry-over from other donors' samples. The rearrangement uses TRBV24-1 and TRBJ1-3; TRBD1 might be the D (5 bases). Sample: whole blood, taken in connection with sensitization to the hapten diphenylcyclopropenone (DPC). In nucleotides, the CDR3 is TGTGCCACCAGTGCCGGGACTTCTGGAAACACCATATATTTT. Amino acids: CATSAGTSGNTIYF.